The 5 T cell receptor beta chains listed next were all sequenced from one sample in a study of shared clonotypes between healthy human individuals. Clones were read by immunoSEQ multiplex PCR, and TCRdb kept only the in-frame ones, dropping some. Of 2 million to 2.5 million clones in the sample, over 90% were seen once. Sequencing used naive CD4+ T cells from PBMCs. Subset meaning: CD45RA+ positively selected. The origin of the receptors is a young man in good health. Some clones in this sample may be carry-over from other donors' samples.

The chain employs TRBV2 and TRBJ1-2; D is undetermined. The CDR3 is 13 amino acids. Per the germline V gene, CDR1 is SNHLY and CDR2 is FYNNEI. V was shortened by 2 bases and J by 7 bases, with 11 bases between the two germline ends. The CDR3 region has the DNA TGTGCCAGCAGTGAAATGGTTGGGCTTGGCTACACCTTC. Encoded protein: CASSEMVGLGYTF.

The chain carries TRBV4-1 and TRBJ2-5, with 12 nucleotides matching TRBD2. The CDR3 sequence is 17 residues long. Germline loops: CDR1 MGHRA, CDR2 YSYEKL. V was clipped by 1 base and J by 0 bases; unmatched bases: 3. As DNA, the CDR3 is TGCGCCAGCAGCCAAGGGGGGACTAGCGGGTACCAAGAGACCCAGTACTTC. It yields the protein CASSQGGTSGYQETQYF.

This chain connects TRBV19 to TRBJ2-3; TRBD2 agrees at 10 bases. The CDR3 contains 15 residues. Losses at the gene ends were 6 bases for V and 3 bases for J; bases not matched to a gene: 6. Germline CDR1 is LNHDA and CDR2 is SQIVND (reference sequence). The chain's CDR3 is CASSQRAGGTDTQYF. The CDR3 bases are TGTGCCAGTAGCCAGAGAGCGGGAGGGACAGATACGCAGTATTTT.

This sequence joins TRBV4-1 and TRBJ1-4; 7 bases agree with TRBD1. The ends lost 0 bases at V and 8 bases at J; junction bases unmatched: 15. The germline V gene has CDR1 MGHRA and CDR2 YSYEKL. The CDR3 has 18 residues. The DNA for the CDR3 is TGCGCCAGCAGCCAAGATCGAGGGGGCGCCGGTGTGGACGAAAAACTGTTTTTT. This codes for CASSQDRGGAGVDEKLFF.

V is TRBV27 and J is TRBJ2-3; TRBD1 is a possible D gene (5 bases). V was clipped by 3 bases and J by 2 bases, with 18 bases between them. The CDR3 has 17 residues. Germline assignment: CDR1 MNHEY and CDR2 SMNVEV (reference sequence). Written as DNA, the CDR3 is TGTGCCAGCAGTTTCAGGGCGGTTGCGATCGCCACAGATACGCAGTATTTT. Translated: CASSFRAVAIATDTQYF.